The rows below give T cell receptor beta chains drawn from one sample of a study of control samples from healthy donors and cancer patients. Sequencing was performed with immunoSEQ multiplex PCR; in TCRdb, only in-frame clones are kept and a portion is missing. The table includes around 93,000 clones, about 86% detected once. The sequenced material came from blood. These receptors all come from a man between 25 and 39 years old in good health. Both conserved end residues are part of each CDR3.

CASSQVGVSETQYF	TRBV4-2	TRBJ2-5
CASSSGRDRGVYEQYF	TRBV10-1	TRBJ2-7
CASSSAGTNEKLFF	TRBV28	TRBJ1-4
CASSLEGILLNEQYF	TRBV5-1	TRBJ2-7
CASSFPLGEQYF	TRBV27	TRBJ2-7
CASSQVGVIGELFF	TRBV11-2	TRBJ2-2
CASSLAGGPTTAQFF	TRBV5-1	TRBJ2-1
CSAGSPESYTF	TRBV20-1	TRBJ1-2
CASSQDRYRDNEQFF	TRBV3-1/TRBV3-2	TRBJ2-1
CASGQVFASTDTQYF	TRBV5-1	TRBJ2-3
CASSFRGTSYEQYF	TRBV13	TRBJ2-7
CASSKTSGSTDTQYF	TRBV11-1	TRBJ2-3
CASSIRGGNEKLFF	TRBV5-1	TRBJ1-4
CASSMGGRGRLSDTQYF	TRBV19	TRBJ2-3
CASSLSGSFTYEQYF	TRBV5-4	TRBJ2-7
CASSPRTSGIINEQFF	TRBV18	TRBJ2-1
CASSLAPNQPQHF	TRBV11-3	TRBJ1-5
CASSYRAGDEQYF	TRBV6-5	TRBJ2-7
CASSVEGVSSYNEQFF	TRBV9	TRBJ2-1
CASSYDRGLNEQYF	TRBV6-5	TRBJ2-7
CATGTGTDTQYF	TRBV19	TRBJ2-3
CASSRTGYNEQFF	TRBV7-6	TRBJ2-1
CASSPLDRLGVSYEQYF	TRBV28	TRBJ2-7
CASSQEGWAGSGTGELFF	TRBV4-3	TRBJ2-2
CATSRRAYSNQPQHF	TRBV19	TRBJ1-5
CASSFPETQYF	TRBV7-9	TRBJ2-5
CASSESSSNQPQHF	TRBV2	TRBJ1-5
CATSSVVGNTIYF	TRBV15	TRBJ1-3
CASGTSGGLGEQYF	TRBV2	TRBJ2-7
CASSHSYEQYF	TRBV27	TRBJ2-7
CASSRGPNYNEQFF	TRBV21-1	TRBJ2-1
CASTLRTSAAPTYEQYF	TRBV28	TRBJ2-7
CASIGFRTTWEQYF	TRBV7-8	TRBJ2-7
CASSPLAGVNEQFF	TRBV27	TRBJ2-1
CSADVPPGLAESSYNEQFF	TRBV29-1	TRBJ2-1
CAISEYGEETQYF	TRBV10-3	TRBJ2-5
CASSLGLAGREQFF	TRBV6-5	TRBJ2-1
CASRPGLAVPGELFF	TRBV7-9	TRBJ2-2
CASSSRLGQETQYF	TRBV5-4	TRBJ2-5
CASSVESSSYNEQFF	TRBV9	TRBJ2-1
CASSLSLADSSNQPQHF	TRBV27	TRBJ1-5
CASSSAGTGEYNEQFF	TRBV28	TRBJ2-1
CASSFRGRLNEAFF	TRBV28	TRBJ1-1
CASSLGDRGLYNEQFF	TRBV28	TRBJ2-1
CSVGSAERYDTQYF	TRBV29-1	TRBJ2-3
CSGGRVWGNTDTQYF	TRBV29-1	TRBJ2-3
CAWSKGTTGGIEQYF	TRBV30	TRBJ2-7
CASSPNSGPNNEQFF	TRBV18	TRBJ2-1
CASSFGGTGGAFSNQPQHF	TRBV5-4	TRBJ1-5
CASSSPPEAMNTEAFF	TRBV5-1	TRBJ1-1
CASSRGPSDTEAFF	TRBV27	TRBJ1-1
CASLPNYNEQFF	TRBV12-2	TRBJ2-1